This entry is about one T cell receptor (beta chain). Its antigen is as yet unknown. These data come from a study of T cell responses to AZD1222 COVID-19 vaccine. Study conclusions and caveats: Spike as a whole was targeted by vaccine-associated CD4 TCRs, dominant at 160-218 and 743-854. Clonal diversity may have been underestimated in mostly white British donors. Spike-specific TCR breadth rose after two AZD1222 doses, and depth rose as well.

This table comes from immunoSEQ multiplex PCR, and its TCRdb copy is limited to in-frame clones, with some not included. The sample contains 100,000 to 110,000 clones, roughly nine tenths of which appear only once. There are 9 residues in the CDR3. Material: peripheral blood, obtained on day 0 of AZD1222 vaccination. The clonotype originates from an adult in good health. This rearrangement joins TRBV21-1 to TRBJ2-7; TRBD1 reflects the table's D call only, with no check against the DNA. TRBV21-1 is a recognized pseudogene. The CDR3 coding sequence is TGTGCCAGACACTACGAGCAGTACTTC. Protein product: CARHYEQYF.